Listed below are T cell receptor beta chains from one sample, sequenced in a study of cytomegalovirus exposure and HLA in healthy donors. This table comes from immunoSEQ multiplex PCR, and its TCRdb copy is limited to in-frame clones, with some not included. The sample has 150,000 to 200,000 clones, 77% seen once. Sequencing input: PBMCs. The receptors were sampled from a woman in her thirties in good health and CMV-seronegative. CDR3s leave out the opening cysteine and the closing phenylalanine or tryptophan.

V: TRBV6-6
J: TRBJ2-7
CDR3: ASSYSWGESEQY

V: TRBV10-3
J: TRBJ2-2
CDR3: AITEVRGGPVGELF

V: TRBV7-8
J: TRBJ2-7
CDR3: ASSPQGQTSREQY

V: TRBV27
J: TRBJ1-5
CDR3: ASSRQGVVGNQPQH

V: TRBV5-4
J: TRBJ2-1
CDR3: ASSKDRSSYNEQF

V: TRBV27
J: TRBJ1-5
CDR3: ASSLIVWGQGPSQPQH

V: TRBV5-4
J: TRBJ1-1
CDR3: ASSPQGSKNTEAF

V: TRBV6-5
J: TRBJ1-1
CDR3: ASSFTDGSRGAF

V: TRBV2
J: TRBJ2-5
CDR3: ASSETLARETQY

V: TRBV5-1
J: TRBJ2-2
CDR3: ASSLLLTNTGELF

V: TRBV5-1
J: TRBJ2-1
CDR3: ASSSLGGMYNEQF

V: TRBV10-3
J: TRBJ2-2
CDR3: AISETENTGELF

V: TRBV4-2
J: TRBJ2-3
CDR3: ASSQDRGGGTDTQY

V: TRBV5-1
J: TRBJ2-1
CDR3: ASSLMRAGEDEQF

V: TRBV7-2
J: TRBJ2-7
CDR3: ASSLNSQGANLVEQY

V: TRBV28
J: TRBJ2-1
CDR3: ASSTGTGREQF

V: TRBV7-9
J: TRBJ2-7
CDR3: ASSRLGDYSYEQY

V: TRBV19
J: TRBJ2-7
CDR3: ASSITSGGYEQY

V: TRBV5-1
J: TRBJ1-4
CDR3: ASSPRGGNEKLF

V: TRBV7-8
J: TRBJ2-1
CDR3: ASRPTSGVSYNEQF

V: TRBV9
J: TRBJ1-1
CDR3: ASSPFPGQGNTEAF

V: TRBV25-1
J: TRBJ1-1
CDR3: ASSVDIGTEAF

V: TRBV9
J: TRBJ2-2
CDR3: ASSETLATGELF

V: TRBV29-1
J: TRBJ1-1
CDR3: SVGHLNTEAF

V: TRBV9
J: TRBJ1-2
CDR3: ASSDSQDTYGYT

V: TRBV6-6
J: TRBJ2-2
CDR3: ATKQGLYTGELF

V: TRBV18
J: TRBJ2-1
CDR3: ASSPRGLAGGVEQF

V: TRBV11-2
J: TRBJ2-1
CDR3: ASSSVAGPYDEQF

V: TRBV5-1
J: TRBJ2-2
CDR3: ASSQTSKNTGELF

V: TRBV7-7
J: TRBJ2-2
CDR3: ASSLGLAGINTGELF

V: TRBV9
J: TRBJ2-5
CDR3: ASSIGQGARETQY

V: TRBV7-3
J: TRBJ2-3
CDR3: ASSPNRGGADTQY

V: TRBV21-1
J: TRBJ2-1
CDR3: ASIPGHPIPNEQF

V: TRBV28
J: TRBJ2-1
CDR3: ASTELAGGSYNEQF

V: TRBV5-1
J: TRBJ2-3
CDR3: ASSYGTSGGDTQY

V: TRBV7-2
J: TRBJ2-7
CDR3: ASSLDPTTGTYEQY

V: TRBV6-6
J: TRBJ2-3
CDR3: ASSLTSWFPDTQY